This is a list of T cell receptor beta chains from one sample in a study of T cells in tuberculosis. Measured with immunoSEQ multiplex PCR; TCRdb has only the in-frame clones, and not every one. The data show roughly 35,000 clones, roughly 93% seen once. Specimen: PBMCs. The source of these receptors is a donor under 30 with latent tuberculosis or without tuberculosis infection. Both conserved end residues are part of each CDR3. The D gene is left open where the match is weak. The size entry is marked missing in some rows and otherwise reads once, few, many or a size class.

CDR3nt: TGCGCCAGCAGTGATCGCGACTCCTACGAGCAGTACTTC; CDR3aa: CASSDRDSYEQYF; v_gene: TRBV10-1; j_gene: TRBJ2-7; d_gene: NA; abundance: NA
CDR3nt: TGTGCCAGCAGTCTAGGACTAGCGGGGGGCCAAGATACGCAGTATTTT; CDR3aa: CASSLGLAGGQDTQYF; v_gene: TRBV27; j_gene: TRBJ2-3; d_gene: TRBD2; abundance: NA
CDR3nt: TGCAGTGCTACGTCCCTATGGGGCTACACCTTC; CDR3aa: CSATSLWGYTF; v_gene: TRBV20-1; j_gene: TRBJ1-2; d_gene: NA; abundance: NA
CDR3nt: TGTGCCTGGAGTCCTACAGGACAGGATGGCTACACCTTC; CDR3aa: CAWSPTGQDGYTF; v_gene: TRBV30; j_gene: TRBJ1-2; d_gene: TRBD1; abundance: NA
CDR3nt: TGCGCCAGCAGCCTCAATATACCGGGACAGGGGGCCGGGAACACTGAAGCTTTCTTT; CDR3aa: CASSLNIPGQGAGNTEAFF; v_gene: TRBV5-1; j_gene: TRBJ1-1; d_gene: TRBD1; abundance: NA
CDR3nt: TGCGCCAGCAGCCATCATCGGGGAGGAGGGGGCGGGACTGAAGCTTTCTTT; CDR3aa: CASSHHRGGGGGTEAFF; v_gene: TRBV4-3; j_gene: TRBJ1-1; d_gene: TRBD1; abundance: NA
CDR3nt: TGTGCCAGCAGTTCCCCCCTTCTAGCGGGGGGGCCTAACGGGGAGCTGTTTTTT; CDR3aa: CASSSPLLAGGPNGELFF; v_gene: TRBV27; j_gene: TRBJ2-2; d_gene: TRBD2; abundance: NA
CDR3nt: TGCGCCAGCAGCTTGGGGGGCAGGTTTTATGGCTACACCTTC; CDR3aa: CASSLGGRFYGYTF; v_gene: TRBV5-1; j_gene: TRBJ1-2; d_gene: NA; abundance: NA
CDR3nt: TGTGCCAGCAGTTCTTCTAGCGGGGGGTTTTTCAATGAGCAGTTCTTC; CDR3aa: CASSSSSGGFFNEQFF; v_gene: TRBV2; j_gene: TRBJ2-1; d_gene: TRBD2; abundance: NA
CDR3nt: TGCGCCAGCAGCCAAGAGGAGGGACAGTCGTTTACTAACTATGGCTACACCTTC; CDR3aa: CASSQEEGQSFTNYGYTF; v_gene: TRBV4-1; j_gene: TRBJ1-2; d_gene: TRBD1; abundance: NA
CDR3nt: TGTGCCAGTAGTATCACTCCAGGATATCAGCCCCAGCATTTT; CDR3aa: CASSITPGYQPQHF; v_gene: TRBV19; j_gene: TRBJ1-5; d_gene: NA; abundance: NA
CDR3nt: TGTGCCAGCAGTTTGGGGACAGGGGACGAAAAACTGTTTTTT; CDR3aa: CASSLGTGDEKLFF; v_gene: TRBV2; j_gene: TRBJ1-4; d_gene: TRBD1; abundance: NA
CDR3nt: TGTGCCAGCAGCCCGAGTCACTTCACCGGGACAGGTATCTCTGGGGCCAACGTCCTGACTTTC; CDR3aa: CASSPSHFTGTGISGANVLTF; v_gene: TRBV14; j_gene: TRBJ2-6; d_gene: TRBD1; abundance: NA
CDR3nt: TGTGCCAGCAGCTTAGCTTGGCAGGGTGGTGGCTACACCTTC; CDR3aa: CASSLAWQGGGYTF; v_gene: TRBV7-8; j_gene: TRBJ1-2; d_gene: NA; abundance: NA
CDR3nt: TGTGCCAGCAGCAGCGGGACCCCCTATAATTCACCCCTCCACTTT; CDR3aa: CASSSGTPYNSPLHF; v_gene: TRBV7-3; j_gene: TRBJ1-6; d_gene: NA; abundance: few
CDR3nt: TGCGCCAGCAGCAGAACCCAGGCGAACACTGAAGCTTTCTTT; CDR3aa: CASSRTQANTEAFF; v_gene: TRBV5-1; j_gene: TRBJ1-1; d_gene: NA; abundance: NA
CDR3nt: TGTGCCAGCAGCCAAGGGGCGGGGACCAACTACAATGAGCAGTTCTTC; CDR3aa: CASSQGAGTNYNEQFF; v_gene: TRBV4-2; j_gene: TRBJ2-1; d_gene: NA; abundance: NA
CDR3nt: TGTGCCAGCAGCAACCCAGGACAGGGGCGTTCCAACGAGCAGTACTTC; CDR3aa: CASSNPGQGRSNEQYF; v_gene: TRBV21-1; j_gene: TRBJ2-7; d_gene: NA; abundance: NA
CDR3nt: TGTGCCAGTAGTCTCGGACAGGGGGCGTACGAGCAGTACTTC; CDR3aa: CASSLGQGAYEQYF; v_gene: TRBV19; j_gene: TRBJ2-7; d_gene: TRBD1; abundance: NA
CDR3nt: TGTGCCAGCTCGTCTAAGTTTTCACCCTACGAGCAGTACTTC; CDR3aa: CASSSKFSPYEQYF; v_gene: TRBV27; j_gene: TRBJ2-7; d_gene: NA; abundance: NA
CDR3nt: TGTGCCAGCAGCTTAGGCTACAGGGGAGAGACCCAGTACTTC; CDR3aa: CASSLGYRGETQYF; v_gene: TRBV7-6; j_gene: TRBJ2-5; d_gene: TRBD1; abundance: NA
CDR3nt: TGTGCCAGCAGCATGCCGACAGCCACTGAAGCTTTCTTT; CDR3aa: CASSMPTATEAFF; v_gene: TRBV13; j_gene: TRBJ1-1; d_gene: NA; abundance: NA
CDR3nt: TGCGCCAGCAGCCAAGATTACAGGGTAGACACCGGGGAGCTGTTTTTT; CDR3aa: CASSQDYRVDTGELFF; v_gene: TRBV4-1; j_gene: TRBJ2-2; d_gene: NA; abundance: NA